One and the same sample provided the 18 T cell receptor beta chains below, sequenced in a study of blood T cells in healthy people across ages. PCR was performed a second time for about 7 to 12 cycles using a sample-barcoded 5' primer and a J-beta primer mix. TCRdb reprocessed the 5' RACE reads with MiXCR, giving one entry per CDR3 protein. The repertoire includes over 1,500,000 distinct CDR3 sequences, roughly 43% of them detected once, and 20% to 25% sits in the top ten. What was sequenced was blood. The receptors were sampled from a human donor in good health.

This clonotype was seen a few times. The CDR3 is CASSPSGGAREQYF. CDR3 nucleotide sequence: TGCGCCAGCAGCCCAAGCGGGGGGGCCCGCGAGCAGTACTTC. The V gene is TRBV4-3, the J gene TRBJ2-7, with 10 bases identical to TRBD2. With V trimmed by 4 bases and J by 6 bases, 6 bases remained unmatched. CDR3 length: 14 amino acids. CDR1 is LGHNA, CDR2 YSLEER, per germline.

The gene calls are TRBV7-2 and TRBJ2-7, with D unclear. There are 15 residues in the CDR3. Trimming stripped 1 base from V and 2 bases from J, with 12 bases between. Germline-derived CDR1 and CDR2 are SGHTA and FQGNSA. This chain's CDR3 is CASSLDSSFAYEQYF. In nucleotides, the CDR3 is TGTGCCAGCAGCTTAGACAGCTCGTTCGCCTACGAGCAGTACTTC.

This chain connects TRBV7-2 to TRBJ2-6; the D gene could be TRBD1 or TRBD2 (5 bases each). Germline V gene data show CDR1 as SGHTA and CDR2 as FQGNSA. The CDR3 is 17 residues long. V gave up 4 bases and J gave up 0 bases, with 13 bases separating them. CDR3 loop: CASSSGRRASGANVLTF. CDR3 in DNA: TGTGCCAGCAGCTCGGGACGGAGAGCCTCTGGGGCCAACGTCCTGACTTTC.

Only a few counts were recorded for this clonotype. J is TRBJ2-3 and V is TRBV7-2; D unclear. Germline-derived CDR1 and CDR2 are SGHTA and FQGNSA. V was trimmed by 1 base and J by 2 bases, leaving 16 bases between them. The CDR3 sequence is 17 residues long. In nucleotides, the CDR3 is TGTGCCAGCAGCTTAGAGGCGCGGCTCTTGGCCACAGATACGCAGTATTTT. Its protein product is CASSLEARLLATDTQYF.

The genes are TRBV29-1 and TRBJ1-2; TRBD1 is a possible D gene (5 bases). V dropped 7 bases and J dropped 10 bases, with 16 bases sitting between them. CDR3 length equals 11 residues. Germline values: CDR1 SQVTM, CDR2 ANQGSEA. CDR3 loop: CSEWGVEDYTF. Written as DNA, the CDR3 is TGCAGCGAATGGGGGGTTGAGGACTACACCTTC.

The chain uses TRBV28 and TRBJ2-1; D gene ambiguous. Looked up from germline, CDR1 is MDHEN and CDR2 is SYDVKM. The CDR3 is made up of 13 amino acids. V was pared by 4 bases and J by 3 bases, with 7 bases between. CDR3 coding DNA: TGTGCCAGCAGTTGGCAGAACTACAATGAGCAGTTCTTC. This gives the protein CASSWQNYNEQFF.

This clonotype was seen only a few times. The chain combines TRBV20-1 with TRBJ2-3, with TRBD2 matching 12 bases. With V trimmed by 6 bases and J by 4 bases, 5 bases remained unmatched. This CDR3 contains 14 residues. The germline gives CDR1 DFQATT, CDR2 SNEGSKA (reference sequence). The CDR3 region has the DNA TGCAGTGCGCCGACTAGCGGGGGACCAGATACGCAGTATTTT. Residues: CSAPTSGGPDTQYF.

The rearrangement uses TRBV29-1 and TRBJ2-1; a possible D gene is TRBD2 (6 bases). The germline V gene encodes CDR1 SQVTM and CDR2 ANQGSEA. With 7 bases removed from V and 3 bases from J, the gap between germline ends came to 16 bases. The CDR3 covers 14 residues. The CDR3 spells CSAQTVRDYNEQFF. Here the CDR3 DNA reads TGCAGCGCTCAGACAGTGCGGGACTACAATGAGCAGTTCTTC.

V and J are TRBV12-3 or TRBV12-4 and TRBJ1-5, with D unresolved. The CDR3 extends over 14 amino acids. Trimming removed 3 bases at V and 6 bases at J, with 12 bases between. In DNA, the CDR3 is TGTGCCAGCAGTTTCTCTGATCTAGGTCAGCCCCAGCATTTT. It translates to CASSFSDLGQPQHF.

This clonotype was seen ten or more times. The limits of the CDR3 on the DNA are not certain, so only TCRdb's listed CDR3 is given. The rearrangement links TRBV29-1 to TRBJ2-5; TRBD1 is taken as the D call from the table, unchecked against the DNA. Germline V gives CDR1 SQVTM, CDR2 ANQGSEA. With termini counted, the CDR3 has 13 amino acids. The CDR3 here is CSTSGTAKETQYF.

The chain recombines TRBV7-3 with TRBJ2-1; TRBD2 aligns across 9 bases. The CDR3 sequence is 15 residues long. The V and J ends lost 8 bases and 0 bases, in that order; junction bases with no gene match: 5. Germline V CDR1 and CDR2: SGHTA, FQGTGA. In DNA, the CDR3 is TGTGCCAGCTCAGGCGGGGGGGTCTCCTACAATGAGCAGTTCTTC. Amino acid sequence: CASSGGGVSYNEQFF.

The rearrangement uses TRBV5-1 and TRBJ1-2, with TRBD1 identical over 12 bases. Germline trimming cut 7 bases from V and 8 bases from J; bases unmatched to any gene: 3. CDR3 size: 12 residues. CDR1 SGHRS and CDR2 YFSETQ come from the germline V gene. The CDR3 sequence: CASGDRGRGYTF. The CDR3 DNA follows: TGCGCCAGCGGGGACAGGGGGCGAGGCTACACCTTC.

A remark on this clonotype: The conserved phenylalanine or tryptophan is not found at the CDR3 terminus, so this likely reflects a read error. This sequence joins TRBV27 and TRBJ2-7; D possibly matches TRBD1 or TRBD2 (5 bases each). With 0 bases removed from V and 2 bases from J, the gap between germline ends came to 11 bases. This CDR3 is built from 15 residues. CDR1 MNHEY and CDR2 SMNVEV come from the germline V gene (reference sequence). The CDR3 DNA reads TGTGCCAGCAGTTTATCGGACGGGACCCCCTACGAGCAGTACTTA. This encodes CASSLSDGTPYEQYL.

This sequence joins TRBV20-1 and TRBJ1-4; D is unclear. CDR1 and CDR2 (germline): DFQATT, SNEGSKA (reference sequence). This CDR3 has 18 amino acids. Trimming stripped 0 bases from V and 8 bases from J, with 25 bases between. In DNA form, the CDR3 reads TGCAGTGCTAGAGATTATTGGATTATTGGGGAGTGGTGGGAAAAACTGTTTTTT. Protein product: CSARDYWIIGEWWEKLFF.

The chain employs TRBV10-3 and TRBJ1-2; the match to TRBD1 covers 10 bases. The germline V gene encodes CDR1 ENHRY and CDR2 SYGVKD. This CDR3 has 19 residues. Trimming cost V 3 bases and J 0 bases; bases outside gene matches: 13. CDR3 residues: CAISDPGVWDRGTNYGYTF. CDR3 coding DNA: TGTGCCATCAGTGATCCCGGGGTTTGGGACAGGGGAACTAACTATGGCTACACCTTC.

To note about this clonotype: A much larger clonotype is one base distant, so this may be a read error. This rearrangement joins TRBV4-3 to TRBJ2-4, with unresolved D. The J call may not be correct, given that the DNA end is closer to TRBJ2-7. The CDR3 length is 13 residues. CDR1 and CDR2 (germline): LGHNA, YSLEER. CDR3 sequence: CASSQVIDYEQYF. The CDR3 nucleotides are TGCGCCAGCAGCCAAGTAATTGACTACGAGCAGTACTTC.

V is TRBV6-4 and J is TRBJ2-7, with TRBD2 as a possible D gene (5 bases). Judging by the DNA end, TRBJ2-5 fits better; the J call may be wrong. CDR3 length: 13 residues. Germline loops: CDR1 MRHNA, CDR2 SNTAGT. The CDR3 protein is CASSDYPGETQYF. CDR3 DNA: TGTGCCAGCAGTGACTACCCGGGGGAGACCCAGTACTTC.

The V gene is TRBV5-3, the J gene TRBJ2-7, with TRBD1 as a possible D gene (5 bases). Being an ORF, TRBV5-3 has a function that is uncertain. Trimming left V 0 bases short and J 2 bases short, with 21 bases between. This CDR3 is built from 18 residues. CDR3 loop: CARSLGCETAYDPYEQYF. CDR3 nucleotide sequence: TGTGCCAGAAGCTTGGGGTGCGAGACAGCGTACGACCCCTACGAGCAGTACTTC.